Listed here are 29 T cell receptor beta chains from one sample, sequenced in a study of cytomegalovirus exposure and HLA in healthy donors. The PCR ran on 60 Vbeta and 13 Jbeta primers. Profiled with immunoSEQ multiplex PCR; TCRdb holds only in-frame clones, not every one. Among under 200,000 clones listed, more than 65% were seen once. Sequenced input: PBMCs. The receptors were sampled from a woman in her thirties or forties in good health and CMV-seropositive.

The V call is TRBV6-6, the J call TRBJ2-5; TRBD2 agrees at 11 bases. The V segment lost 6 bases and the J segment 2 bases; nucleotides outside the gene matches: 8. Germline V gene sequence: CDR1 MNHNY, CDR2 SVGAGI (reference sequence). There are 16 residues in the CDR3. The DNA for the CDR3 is TGTGCCAGCAGATTAACTTTAGCGGGAGGGCAAGAGACCCAGTACTTC. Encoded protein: CASRLTLAGGQETQYF.

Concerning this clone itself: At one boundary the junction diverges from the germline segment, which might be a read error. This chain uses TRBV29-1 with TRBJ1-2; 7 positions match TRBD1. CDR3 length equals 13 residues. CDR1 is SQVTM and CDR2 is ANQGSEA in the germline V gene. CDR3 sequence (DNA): TGCAGCGTTGATCTGACAGGGCGAGGGGGCTACCCCTTC. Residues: CSVDLTGRGGYPF.

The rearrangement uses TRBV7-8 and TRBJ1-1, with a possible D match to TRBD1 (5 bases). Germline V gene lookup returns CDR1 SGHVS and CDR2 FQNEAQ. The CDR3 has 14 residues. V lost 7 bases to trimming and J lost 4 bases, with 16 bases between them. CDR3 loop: CASTSMGGTTEAFF. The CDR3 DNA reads TGTGCCAGCACCTCAATGGGGGGTACCACTGAAGCTTTCTTT.

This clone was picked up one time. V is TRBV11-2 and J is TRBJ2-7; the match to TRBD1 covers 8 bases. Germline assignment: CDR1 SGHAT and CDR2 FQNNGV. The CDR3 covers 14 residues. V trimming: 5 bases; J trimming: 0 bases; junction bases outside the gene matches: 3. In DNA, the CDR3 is TGTGCCAGCAGCAAACAGGGGGACTCCTACGAGCAGTACTTC. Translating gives CASSKQGDSYEQYF.

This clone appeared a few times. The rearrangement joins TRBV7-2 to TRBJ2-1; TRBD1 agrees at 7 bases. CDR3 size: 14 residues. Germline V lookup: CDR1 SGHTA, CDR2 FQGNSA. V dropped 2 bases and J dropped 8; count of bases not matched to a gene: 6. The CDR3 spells CASSLIGGSDEQFF. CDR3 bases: TGTGCCAGCAGCTTAATAGGGGGCTCCGATGAGCAGTTCTTC. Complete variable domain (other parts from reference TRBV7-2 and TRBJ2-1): GAGVSQSPSNKVTEKGKDVELRCDPISGHTALYWYRQSLGQGLEFLIYFQGNSAPDKSGLPSDRFSAERTGGSVSTLTIQRTQQEDSAVYLCASSLIGGSDEQFFGPGTRLTVL.

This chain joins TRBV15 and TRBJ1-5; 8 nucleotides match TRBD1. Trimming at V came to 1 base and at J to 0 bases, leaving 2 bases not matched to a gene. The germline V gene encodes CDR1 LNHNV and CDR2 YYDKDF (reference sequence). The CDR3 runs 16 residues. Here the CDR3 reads CATSRVDRGSNQPQHF. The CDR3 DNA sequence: TGTGCCACCAGCAGAGTAGACAGGGGTAGCAATCAGCCCCAGCATTTT.

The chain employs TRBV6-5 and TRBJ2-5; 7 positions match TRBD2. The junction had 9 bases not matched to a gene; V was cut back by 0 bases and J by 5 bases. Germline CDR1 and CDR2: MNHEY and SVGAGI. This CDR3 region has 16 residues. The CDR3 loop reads CASSYSGAGGLETQYF. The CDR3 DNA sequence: TGTGCCAGCAGTTACTCCGGCGCCGGGGGGTTGGAGACCCAGTACTTC.

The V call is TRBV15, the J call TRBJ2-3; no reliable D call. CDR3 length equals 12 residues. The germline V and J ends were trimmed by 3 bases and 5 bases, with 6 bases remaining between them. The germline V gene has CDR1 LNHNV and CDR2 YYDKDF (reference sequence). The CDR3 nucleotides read TGTGCCACCAGCAGCCCGGGAGATACGCAGTATTTT. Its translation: CATSSPGDTQYF.

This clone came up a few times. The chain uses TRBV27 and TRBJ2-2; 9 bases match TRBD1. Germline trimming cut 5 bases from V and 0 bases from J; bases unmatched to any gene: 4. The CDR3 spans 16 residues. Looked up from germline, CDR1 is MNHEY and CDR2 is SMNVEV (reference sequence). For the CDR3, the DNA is TGTGCCAGCAGTCCCCGGACAGGGGCGAACACCGGGGAGCTGTTTTTT. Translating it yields CASSPRTGANTGELFF.

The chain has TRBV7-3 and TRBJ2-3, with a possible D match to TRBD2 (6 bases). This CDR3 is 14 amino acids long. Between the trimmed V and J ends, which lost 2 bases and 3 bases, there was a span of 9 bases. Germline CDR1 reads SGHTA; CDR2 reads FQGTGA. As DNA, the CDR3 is TGTGCCAGCAGCTTATCCGGGGGTACAGATACGCAGTATTTT. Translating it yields CASSLSGGTDTQYF.

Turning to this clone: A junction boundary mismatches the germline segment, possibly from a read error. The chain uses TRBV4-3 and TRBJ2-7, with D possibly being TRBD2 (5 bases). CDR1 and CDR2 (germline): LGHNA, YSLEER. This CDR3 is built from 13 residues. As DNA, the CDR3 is TGCGCCAGCAGCCCGGGGTATAACTACGAGCAGTGCTTC. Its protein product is CASSPGYNYEQCF.

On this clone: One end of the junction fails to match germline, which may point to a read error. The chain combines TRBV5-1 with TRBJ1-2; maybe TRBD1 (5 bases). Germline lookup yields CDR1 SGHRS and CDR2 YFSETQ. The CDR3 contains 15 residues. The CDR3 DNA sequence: TGCGCCAGCAGCCCGGCCGGGGGGTTCGACTATGGCTACCCCTTC. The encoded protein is CASSPAGGFDYGYPF. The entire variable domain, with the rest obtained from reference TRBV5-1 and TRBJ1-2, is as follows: KAGVTQTPRYLIKTRGQQVTLSCSPISGHRSVSWYQQTPGQGLQFLFEYFSETQRNKGNFPGRFSGRQFSNSRSEMNVSTLELGDSALYLCASSPAGGFDYGYPFGSGTRLTVV.

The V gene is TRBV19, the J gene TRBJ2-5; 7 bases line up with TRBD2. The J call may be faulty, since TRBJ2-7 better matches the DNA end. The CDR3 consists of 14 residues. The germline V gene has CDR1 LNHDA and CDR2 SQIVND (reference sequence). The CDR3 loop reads CASSIMAGAYEQYF. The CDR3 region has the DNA TGTGCCAGTAGTATCATGGCGGGGGCCTACGAGCAGTACTTC.

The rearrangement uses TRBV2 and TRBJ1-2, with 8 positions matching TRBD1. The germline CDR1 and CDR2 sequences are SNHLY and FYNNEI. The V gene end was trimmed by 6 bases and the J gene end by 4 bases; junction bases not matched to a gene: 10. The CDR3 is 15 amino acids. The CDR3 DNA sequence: TGTGCCAGCAGGAGGGGAGGACAGGGCGGCTATGGCTACACCTTC. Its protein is CASRRGGQGGYGYTF.

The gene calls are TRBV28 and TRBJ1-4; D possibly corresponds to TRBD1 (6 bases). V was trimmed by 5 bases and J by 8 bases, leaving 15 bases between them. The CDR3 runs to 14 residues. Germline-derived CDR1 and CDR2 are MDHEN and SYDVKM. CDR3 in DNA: TGTGCCAGCAGTCCGGACAGCGGGAACGAAAAACTGTTTTTT. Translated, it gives CASSPDSGNEKLFF.

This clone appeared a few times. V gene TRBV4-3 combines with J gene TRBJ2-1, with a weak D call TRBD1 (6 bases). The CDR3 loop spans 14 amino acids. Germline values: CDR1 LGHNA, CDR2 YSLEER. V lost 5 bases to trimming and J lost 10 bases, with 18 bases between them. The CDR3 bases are TGCGCCAGCAGCGATTTAAACAGGGTCGGGGAGCAGTTCTTC. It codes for CASSDLNRVGEQFF.

The CDR3 nucleotides read TGTGCCAGCAGCCCAGGGTCAGGAAATCAGCCCCAGCATTTT. Its protein product is CASSPGSGNQPQHF. The genes are TRBV7-9 and TRBJ1-5, with D possibly TRBD1 on 5 matching bases. The CDR3 sequence is 14 residues long. CDR1 and CDR2 (germline): SEHNR, FQNEAQ (reference sequence). The V end was cut by 5 bases, the J end by 4 bases, with 12 bases between.

CDR3 sequence reads: CASSEGSQTYSNQPQHF. The CDR3 DNA reads as TGTGCCAGCAGTGAAGGGAGCCAGACCTATAGCAATCAGCCCCAGCATTTT. This rearrangement joins TRBV6-1 to TRBJ1-5; D remains unclear. This CDR3 is built from 17 residues. Deletions cut 1 base from V and 0 bases from J, with 13 bases between. Germline V CDR1 and CDR2: MNHNS, SASEGT.

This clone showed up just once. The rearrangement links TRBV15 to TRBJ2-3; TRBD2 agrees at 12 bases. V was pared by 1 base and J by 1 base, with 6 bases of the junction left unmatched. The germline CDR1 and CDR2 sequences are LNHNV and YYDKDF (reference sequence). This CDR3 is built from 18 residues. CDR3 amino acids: CATSRGWTSGDGTDTQYF. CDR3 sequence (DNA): TGTGCCACCAGCAGAGGCTGGACTAGCGGGGACGGCACAGATACGCAGTATTTT.

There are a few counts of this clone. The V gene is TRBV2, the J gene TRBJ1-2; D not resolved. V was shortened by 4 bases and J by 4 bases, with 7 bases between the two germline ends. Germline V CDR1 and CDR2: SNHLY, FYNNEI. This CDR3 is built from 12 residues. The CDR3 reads CASSGHSYGYTF. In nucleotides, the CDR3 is TGTGCCAGCAGTGGTCACAGCTATGGCTACACCTTC.

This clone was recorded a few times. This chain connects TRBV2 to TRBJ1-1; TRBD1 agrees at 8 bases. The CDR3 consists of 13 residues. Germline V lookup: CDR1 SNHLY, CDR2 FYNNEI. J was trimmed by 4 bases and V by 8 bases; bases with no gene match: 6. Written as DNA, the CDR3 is TGTGCCAGCGAAGGACAGGGTGCCACTGAAGCTTTCTTT. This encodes CASEGQGATEAFF.

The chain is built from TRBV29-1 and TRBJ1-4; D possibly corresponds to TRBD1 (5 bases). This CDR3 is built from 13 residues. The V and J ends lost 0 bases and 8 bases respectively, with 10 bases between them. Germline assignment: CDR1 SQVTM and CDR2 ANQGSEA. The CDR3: CSVEEGGGEKLFF. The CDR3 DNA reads TGCAGCGTTGAAGAGGGGGGTGGCGAAAAACTGTTTTTT.

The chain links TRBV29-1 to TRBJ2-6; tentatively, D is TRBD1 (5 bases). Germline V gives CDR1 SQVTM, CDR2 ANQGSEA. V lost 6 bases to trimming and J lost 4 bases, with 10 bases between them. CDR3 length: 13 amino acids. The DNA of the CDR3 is TGCAGCGTGGCAGGGCTCGGGGCCAACGTCCTGACTTTC. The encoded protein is CSVAGLGANVLTF.

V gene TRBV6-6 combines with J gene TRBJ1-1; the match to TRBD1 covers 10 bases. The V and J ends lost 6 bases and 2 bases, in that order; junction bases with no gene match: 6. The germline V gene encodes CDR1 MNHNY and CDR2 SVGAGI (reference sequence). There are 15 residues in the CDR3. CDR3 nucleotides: TGTGCCAGCAGATCGGGACAGGGGTTCAACACTGAAGCTTTCTTT. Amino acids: CASRSGQGFNTEAFF.

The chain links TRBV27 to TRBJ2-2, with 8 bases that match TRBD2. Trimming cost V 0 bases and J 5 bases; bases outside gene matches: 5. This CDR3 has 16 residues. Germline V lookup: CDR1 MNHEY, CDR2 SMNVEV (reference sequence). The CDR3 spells CASSLSGTRSTGELFF. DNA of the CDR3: TGTGCCAGCAGTTTATCAGGGACTAGGTCGACCGGGGAGCTGTTTTTT.

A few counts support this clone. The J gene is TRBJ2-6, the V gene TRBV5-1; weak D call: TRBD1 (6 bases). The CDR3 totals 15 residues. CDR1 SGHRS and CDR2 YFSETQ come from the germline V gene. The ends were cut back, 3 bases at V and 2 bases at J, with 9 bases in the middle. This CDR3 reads CASSYQGTGANVLTF. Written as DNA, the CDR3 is TGCGCCAGCAGCTATCAGGGGACTGGGGCCAACGTCCTGACTTTC.

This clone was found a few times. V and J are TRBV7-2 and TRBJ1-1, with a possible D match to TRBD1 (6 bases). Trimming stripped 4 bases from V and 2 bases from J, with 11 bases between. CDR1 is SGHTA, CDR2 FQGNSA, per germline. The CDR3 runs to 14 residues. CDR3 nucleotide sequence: TGTGCCAGCAGCTCCAGGGGTCTTAACACTGAAGCTTTCTTT. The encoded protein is CASSSRGLNTEAFF.

CDR3 DNA sequence: TGTGCCAGTAGTATAGTTAACAGGCAAGTCAATCAGCCCCAGCATTTT. Translated, it gives CASSIVNRQVNQPQHF. The V call is TRBV19, the J call TRBJ1-5; D might be TRBD1 (5 bases). The germline V gene encodes CDR1 LNHDA and CDR2 SQIVND (reference sequence). The CDR3 is 16 residues long. V gave up 1 base and J gave up 3 bases, with 13 bases separating them. The full variable domain, with the rest looked up from reference TRBV19 and TRBJ1-5, is DGGITQSPKYLFRKEGQNVTLSCEQNLNHDAMYWYRQDPGQGLRLIYYSQIVNDFQKGDIAEGYSVSREKKESFPLTVTSAQKNPTAFYLCASSIVNRQVNQPQHFGDGTRLSIL.

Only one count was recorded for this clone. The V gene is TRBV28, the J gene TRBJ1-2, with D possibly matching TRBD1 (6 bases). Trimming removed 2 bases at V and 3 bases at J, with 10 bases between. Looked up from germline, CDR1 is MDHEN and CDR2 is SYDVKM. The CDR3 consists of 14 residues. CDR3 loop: CASSLGGGHYGYTF. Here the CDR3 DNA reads TGTGCCAGCAGTTTAGGGGGGGGGCACTATGGCTACACCTTC.